The clone carrying this T cell receptor (beta chain) was detected ten times or more. Its antigen is not known. The data originate from a study of T-cell reconstitution after alpha-beta-depleted transplantation in children. Germline trimming cut 4 bases from V and 8 bases from J; bases unmatched to any gene: 5. The V gene's germline CDR1 is SGHRS and CDR2 YFSETQ. The CDR3 spans 14 residues. Findings and limits, study-wide: Surviving thymic progenitors and recipient T cells were the source of high TCRbeta diversity at day 60 in some patients. Reportedly, only several hundred clones from non-depleted graft cells drove alpha-beta T-cell counts at about two months.

Unique molecular identifiers tagged the TCRbeta library. Using its own MiXCR run on the PCR reads, TCRdb lists one record per CDR3 protein. The table has about 590,000 distinct CDR3 sequences, 10% to 15% seen once; the top ten hold over 2%. The sequence was collected from a male patient aged 10-17 years who had a stem cell transplant for acute myeloid leukemia, so the T cells may come from the graft donor. This rearrangement joins TRBV5-1 to TRBJ2-1, with 11 nucleotides matching TRBD1. Sequences were derived from PBMCs, mostly from graft donor cells, sampled 360 days after TCRalphabeta/CD19-depleted stem cell transplant. For the CDR3, the DNA is TGCGCCAGCAGCCTGGACAGGGGGCTCTATGAGCAGTTCTTC. It specifies CASSLDRGLYEQFF.